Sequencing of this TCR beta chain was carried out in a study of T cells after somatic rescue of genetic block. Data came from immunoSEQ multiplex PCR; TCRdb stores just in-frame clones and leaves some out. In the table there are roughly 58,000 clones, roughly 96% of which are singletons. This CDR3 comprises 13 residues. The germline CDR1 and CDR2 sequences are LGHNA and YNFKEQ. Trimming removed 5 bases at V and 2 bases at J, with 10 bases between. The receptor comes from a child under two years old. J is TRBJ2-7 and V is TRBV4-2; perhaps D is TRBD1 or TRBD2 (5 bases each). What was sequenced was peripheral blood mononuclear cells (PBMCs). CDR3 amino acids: CASSWDRTYEQYF. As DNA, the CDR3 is TGTGCCAGCAGCTGGGACCGAACCTACGAGCAGTACTTC.